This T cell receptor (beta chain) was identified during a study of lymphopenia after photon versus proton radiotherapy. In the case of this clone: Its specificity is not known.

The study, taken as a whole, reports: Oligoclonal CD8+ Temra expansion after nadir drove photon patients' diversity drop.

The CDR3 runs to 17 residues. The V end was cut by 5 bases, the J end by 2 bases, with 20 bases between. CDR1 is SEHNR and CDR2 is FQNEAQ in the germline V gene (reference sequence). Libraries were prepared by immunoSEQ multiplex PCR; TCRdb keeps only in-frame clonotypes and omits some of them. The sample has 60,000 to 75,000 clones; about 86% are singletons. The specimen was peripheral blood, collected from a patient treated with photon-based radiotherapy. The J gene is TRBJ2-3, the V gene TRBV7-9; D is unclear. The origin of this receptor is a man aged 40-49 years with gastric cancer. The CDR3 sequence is CASSPKWRESYTDTQYF. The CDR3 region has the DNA TGTGCCAGCAGCCCAAAATGGCGCGAGTCATACACAGATACGCAGTATTTT.